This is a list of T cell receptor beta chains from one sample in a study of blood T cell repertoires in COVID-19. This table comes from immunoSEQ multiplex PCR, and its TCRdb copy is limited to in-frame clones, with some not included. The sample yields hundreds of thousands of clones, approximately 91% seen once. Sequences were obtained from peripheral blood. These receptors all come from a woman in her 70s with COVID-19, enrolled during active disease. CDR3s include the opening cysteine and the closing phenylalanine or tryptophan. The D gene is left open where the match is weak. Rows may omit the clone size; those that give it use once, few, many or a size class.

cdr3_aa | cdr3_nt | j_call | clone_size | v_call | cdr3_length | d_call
CASSRDNYEQYF | TGTGCCAGCAGCCGGGACAACTACGAGCAGTACTTC | TRBJ2-7 | - | TRBV7-9 | 12 | -
CASSLVQGSNTEAFF | TGCGCCAGCAGCTTGGTACAGGGGTCGAACACTGAAGCTTTCTTT | TRBJ1-1 | - | TRBV5-1 | 15 | TRBD1
CASSVQGDTEAFF | TGTGCCAGCAGCGTACAGGGGGACACTGAAGCTTTCTTT | TRBJ1-1 | - | TRBV13 | 13 | TRBD1
CASSQDRWDSEAFF | TGCGCCAGCAGCCAAGATCGATGGGACAGTGAAGCTTTCTTT | TRBJ1-1 | - | TRBV4-3 | 14 | TRBD1
CASRGRLAGPYEQYF | TGTGCCAGCAGAGGAAGGCTAGCGGGGCCCTACGAGCAGTACTTC | TRBJ2-7 | once | TRBV6-5 | 15 | TRBD2
CATSVRGIEQFF | TGTGCCACCAGTGTAAGGGGAATCGAGCAGTTCTTC | TRBJ2-1 | - | TRBV24-1 | 12 | -
CASSVGGYGYTF | TGTGCCAGCAGCGTGGGCGGGTATGGCTACACCTTC | TRBJ1-2 | - | TRBV5-4 | 12 | -
CSVREGGPAFF | TGCAGCGTCCGGGAAGGTGGACCAGCTTTCTTT | TRBJ1-1 | - | TRBV29-1 | 11 | -
CASSQEGVLSGNTIYF | TGCGCCAGCAGCCAAGAGGGCGTACTCTCTGGAAACACCATATATTTT | TRBJ1-3 | - | TRBV4-1 | 16 | -
CASSIPGSYEQYF | TGTGCCAGTAGTATCCCCGGGAGCTACGAGCAGTACTTC | TRBJ2-7 | many | TRBV19 | 13 | -
CASSPWQGENSPLHF | TGTGCCAGCAGCCCTTGGCAGGGGGAGAATTCACCCCTCCACTTT | TRBJ1-6 | - | TRBV7-2 | 15 | TRBD1
CARGGDRDFREQYF | TGTGCCAGGGGGGGGGACAGGGATTTCCGAGAGCAGTACTTC | TRBJ2-7 | - | TRBV27 | 14 | TRBD1
CASSVGGQPTNYGYTF | TGTGCCAGCAGCGTAGGTGGACAACCGACTAACTATGGCTACACCTTC | TRBJ1-2 | - | TRBV9 | 16 | -
CATSRGRGPLISEQYF | TGTGCCACCAGCAGAGGTCGAGGCCCCCTAATCAGCGAGCAGTACTTC | TRBJ2-7 | once | TRBV15 | 16 | -
CASSGPSVGADTQYF | TGTGCCAGCAGCGGACCCTCGGTCGGGGCAGATACGCAGTATTTT | TRBJ2-3 | - | TRBV9 | 15 | -
CASSNPGLRQEYGYTF | TGCGCCAGCAGCAATCCGGGACTCCGTCAGGAATATGGCTACACCTTC | TRBJ1-2 | - | TRBV4-1 | 16 | -
CASRPGLAGGPNEQFF | TGTGCCAGTAGGCCAGGACTAGCGGGGGGGCCCAATGAGCAGTTCTTC | TRBJ2-1 | - | TRBV19 | 16 | TRBD2
CASSLPHRGVTEAFF | TGTGCCAGCAGCCTCCCCCACAGGGGGGTCACTGAAGCTTTCTTT | TRBJ1-1 | - | TRBV21-1 | 15 | -
CAWSNMTGGGAQYF | TGTGCCTGGAGTAACATGACAGGGGGCGGGGCCCAGTACTTC | TRBJ2-5 | once | TRBV30 | 14 | TRBD1
CASSVRTGDSNTQYF | TGTGCCAGCAGCGTTAGGACAGGGGATTCGAATACGCAGTATTTT | TRBJ2-3 | - | TRBV9 | 15 | TRBD1
CSVEENYGYTF | TGCAGCGTTGAGGAGAACTATGGCTACACCTTC | TRBJ1-2 | few | TRBV29-1 | 11 | -
CASNFPEGTVGGKETQYF | TGCGCCAGCAATTTTCCGGAAGGGACAGTGGGTGGAAAAGAGACCCAGTACTTC | TRBJ2-5 | - | TRBV4-3 | 18 | TRBD1
CASSSVGTGYSPLHF | TGCGCCAGCAGCTCGGTAGGGACAGGGTATTCACCCCTCCACTTT | TRBJ1-6 | - | TRBV5-1 | 15 | TRBD1
CASSPRGSGYTF | TGTGCCAGCTCACCTCGGGGTAGTGGCTACACCTTC | TRBJ1-2 | - | TRBV18 | 12 | -
CASSWDNPGYTF | TGCGCCAGCAGCTGGGACAACCCTGGCTACACCTTC | TRBJ1-2 | - | TRBV5-1 | 12 | -
CASSLPKLINEQFF | TGTGCCAGCAGCTTACCCAAGCTTATAAATGAGCAGTTCTTC | TRBJ2-1 | - | TRBV7-9 | 14 | -
CASTTWTEYYATNEKLFF | TGTGCCAGCACCACATGGACTGAATATTATGCAACTAATGAAAAACTGTTTTTT | TRBJ1-4 | - | TRBV27 | 18 | -
CASSPGLTNNQPQHF | TGTGCCAGCAGCCCGGGACTAACTAACAATCAGCCCCAGCATTTT | TRBJ1-5 | few | TRBV6-5 | 15 | -
CASRVDRDYGYTF | TGCGCCAGCAGAGTGGACAGGGACTATGGCTACACCTTC | TRBJ1-2 | - | TRBV5-1 | 13 | TRBD1
CASSPDYAVDTQYF | TGTGCCAGCTCACCCGACTACGCAGTAGACACGCAGTATTTT | TRBJ2-3 | - | TRBV18 | 14 | -
CASSLVALSTGESGTQYF | TGTGCCAGCAGCTTAGTGGCCCTTTCGACAGGGGAATCAGGGACCCAGTACTTC | TRBJ2-5 | - | TRBV11-2 | 18 | TRBD1
CASSIAESYEQYF | TGTGCCAGCAGTATAGCGGAATCCTACGAGCAGTACTTC | TRBJ2-7 | - | TRBV6-2/TRBV6-3 | 13 | -
CASSQWTGAGELFF | TGTGCCAGCAGCCAGTGGACAGGGGCCGGGGAGCTGTTTTTT | TRBJ2-2 | - | TRBV3-1/TRBV3-2 | 14 | TRBD1
CASSASQGRAFF | TGTGCCAGCAGCGCTTCACAGGGGAGAGCTTTCTTT | TRBJ1-1 | - | TRBV7-9 | 12 | TRBD1
CATLKAWPTGGGNQPQHF | TGTGCCACCCTGAAAGCGTGGCCGACAGGGGGTGGGAATCAGCCCCAGCATTTT | TRBJ1-5 | - | TRBV19 | 18 | TRBD1
CASRETGWTDTQYF | TGCGCCAGCAGAGAGACAGGGTGGACAGATACGCAGTATTTT | TRBJ2-3 | - | TRBV5-1 | 14 | TRBD1
CASSDSVRYGYTF | TGCGCCAGCAGTGATTCGGTGCGCTATGGCTACACCTTC | TRBJ1-2 | - | TRBV10-2 | 13 | -
CASGPQGNTEAFF | TGTGCCAGCGGTCCACAGGGGAACACTGAAGCTTTCTTT | TRBJ1-1 | few | TRBV6-5 | 13 | -
CASSSSVSGNTIYF | TGTGCCAGCAGTTCGTCAGTCTCTGGAAACACCATATATTTT | TRBJ1-3 | many | TRBV6-5 | 14 | -
CASSPAGSITSEAFF | TGTGCCAGCTCACCCGCGGGAAGTATTACGAGTGAAGCTTTCTTT | TRBJ1-1 | - | TRBV18 | 15 | -
CASSPLQGDTEAFF | TGTGCCAGCAGCCCCCTACAGGGGGACACTGAAGCTTTCTTT | TRBJ1-1 | - | TRBV9 | 14 | TRBD1
CASSSWAGDEQYF | TGTGCCAGCAGCTCCTGGGCGGGCGACGAGCAGTACTTC | TRBJ2-7 | once | TRBV7-2 | 13 | -
CSASEDRTPREQYF | TGCAGTGCTAGTGAGGACAGGACCCCTCGCGAGCAGTACTTC | TRBJ2-7 | once | TRBV20-1 | 14 | TRBD1
CASSHGAAGGRTGELFF | TGTGCCAGCAGCCACGGGGCGGCGGGGGGGCGCACCGGGGAGCTGTTTTTT | TRBJ2-2 | - | TRBV3-1/TRBV3-2 | 17 | TRBD2
CASRAGGDRGYTF | TGTGCCAGCCGGGCGGGAGGGGATAGGGGCTACACCTTC | TRBJ1-2 | once | TRBV5-4 | 13 | -